Sequencing of this TCR beta chain was carried out in a study of cytomegalovirus exposure and HLA in healthy donors. Trimming at V came to 5 bases and at J to 2 bases, leaving 7 bases not matched to a gene. Germline CDR1 and CDR2: PRHDT and FYEKMQ (reference sequence). CDR3 length: 17 residues. TCRdb keeps only in-frame clones here, not all; method: immunoSEQ multiplex PCR. Of more than 75,000 clones listed, approximately 93% are singletons. The sequence derives from a man younger than 35 in good health and CMV-seronegative. The sequenced sample was PBMCs. The J gene is TRBJ2-1, the V gene TRBV13, with 12 nucleotides matching TRBD2. In nucleotides, the CDR3 is TGTGCCAGCAGCAGGGGGACTAGCGGGCAACCCTACAATGAGCAGTTCTTC. Residues: CASSRGTSGQPYNEQFF.